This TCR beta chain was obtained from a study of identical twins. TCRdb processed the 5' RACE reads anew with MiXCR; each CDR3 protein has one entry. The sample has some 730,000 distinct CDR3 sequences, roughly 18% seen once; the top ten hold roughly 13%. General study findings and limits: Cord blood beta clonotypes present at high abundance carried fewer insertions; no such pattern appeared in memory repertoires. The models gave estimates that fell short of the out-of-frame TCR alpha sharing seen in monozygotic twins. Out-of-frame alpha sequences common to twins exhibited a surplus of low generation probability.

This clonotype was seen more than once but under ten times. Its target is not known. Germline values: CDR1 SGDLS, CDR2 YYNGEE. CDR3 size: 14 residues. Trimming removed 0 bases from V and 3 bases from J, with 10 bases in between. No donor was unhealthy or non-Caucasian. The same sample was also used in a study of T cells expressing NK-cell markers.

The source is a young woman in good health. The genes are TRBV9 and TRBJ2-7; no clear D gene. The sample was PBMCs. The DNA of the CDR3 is TGTGCCAGCAGCGTAGGCGACAATCGCTACGAGCAGTACTTC. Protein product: CASSVGDNRYEQYF.